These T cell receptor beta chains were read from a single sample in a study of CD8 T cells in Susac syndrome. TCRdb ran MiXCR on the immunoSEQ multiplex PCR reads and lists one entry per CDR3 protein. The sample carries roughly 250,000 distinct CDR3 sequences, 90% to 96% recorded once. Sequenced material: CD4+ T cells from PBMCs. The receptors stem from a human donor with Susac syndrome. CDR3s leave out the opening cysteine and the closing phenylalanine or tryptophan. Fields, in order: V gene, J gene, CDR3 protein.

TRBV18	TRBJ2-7	ASSPPGRVAMGEQY
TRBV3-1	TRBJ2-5	ASSQVAETQY
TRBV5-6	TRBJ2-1	ASSLVGPQF
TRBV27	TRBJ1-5	ASSRRQGGQPQH
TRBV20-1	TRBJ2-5	SARVPTGDTQY
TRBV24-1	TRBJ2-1	ATSDLRHNEQF
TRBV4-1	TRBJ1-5	ASSRQPGLSNQPQH
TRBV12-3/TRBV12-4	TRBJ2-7	ASSRTGYEQY
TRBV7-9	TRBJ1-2	ASSLVGEDYGYT
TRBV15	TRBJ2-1	ATSGGGGSGKTSYEQF
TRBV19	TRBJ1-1	AISVKQAF
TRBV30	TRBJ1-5	AWARGPEGQPQH
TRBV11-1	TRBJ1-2	ASSLLSRDYGYT
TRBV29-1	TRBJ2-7	SVDGGPRGGSYEQY
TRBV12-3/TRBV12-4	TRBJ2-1	ASSLGTHNEQF
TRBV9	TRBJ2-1	ASSQGGTSGRGYNEQF
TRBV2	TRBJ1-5	ASSPDRGYSNQPQH
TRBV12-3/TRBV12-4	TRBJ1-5	ASTPGQGNQPQH
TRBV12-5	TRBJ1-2	ASGAAFREQGYGYT
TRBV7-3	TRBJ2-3	ASSSVAGKADTQY
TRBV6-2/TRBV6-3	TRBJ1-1	ASSYPRQSGSSAEAF
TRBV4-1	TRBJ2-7	ASSQGLAGVQYEQY
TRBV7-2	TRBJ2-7	ASSPERLASYEQY
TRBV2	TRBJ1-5	ASRDRDPSNQPQH
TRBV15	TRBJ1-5	ATSIDRGNQPQH
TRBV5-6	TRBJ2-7	ASSSGTSAEGQY